The following is a TCR beta chain sequence with its context. This sample is part of a study of blood T cell repertoires in COVID-19. About the study: The United States, Italy and Spain provided the acute and convalescent COVID-19 samples. Sample material is recorded as cDNA or gDNA derived from T cells, B-cell-depleted T cells, or PBMCs.

Germline values: CDR1 MDHEN, CDR2 SYDVKM. This CDR3 region has 16 residues. Trimming pared 4 bases from V and 7 bases from J, leaving 20 bases between. The assay was immunoSEQ multiplex PCR, and TCRdb's table has in-frame clones only and misses some. The table shows about 130,000 clones, with more than 85% occurring only once. This rearrangement joins TRBV28 to TRBJ1-3; perhaps TRBD1 as D (5 bases). The sequenced material came from peripheral blood. This sequence originates from a man in his 60s with COVID-19, enrolled during active disease. This chain's CDR3 is CASSSLTADRRNTIYF. The CDR3 coding sequence is TGTGCCAGCAGTTCTCTGACCGCCGACAGAAGGAACACCATATATTTT.